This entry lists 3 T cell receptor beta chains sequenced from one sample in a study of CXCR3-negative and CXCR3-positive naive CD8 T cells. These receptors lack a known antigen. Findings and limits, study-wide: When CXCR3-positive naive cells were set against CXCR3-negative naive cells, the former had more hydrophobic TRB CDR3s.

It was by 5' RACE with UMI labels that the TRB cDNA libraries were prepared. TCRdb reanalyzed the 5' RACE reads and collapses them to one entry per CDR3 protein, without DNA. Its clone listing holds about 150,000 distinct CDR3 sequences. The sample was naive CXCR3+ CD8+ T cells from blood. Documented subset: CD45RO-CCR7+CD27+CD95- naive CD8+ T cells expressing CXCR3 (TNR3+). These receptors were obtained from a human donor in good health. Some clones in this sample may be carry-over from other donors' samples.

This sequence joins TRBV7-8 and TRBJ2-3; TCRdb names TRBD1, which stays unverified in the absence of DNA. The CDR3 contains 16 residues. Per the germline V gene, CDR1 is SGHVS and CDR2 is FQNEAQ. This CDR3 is CASSLVSWGNTDTQYF.

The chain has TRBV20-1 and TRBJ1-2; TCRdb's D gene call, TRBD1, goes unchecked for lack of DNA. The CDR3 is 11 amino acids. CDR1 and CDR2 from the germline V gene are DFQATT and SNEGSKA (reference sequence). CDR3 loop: CSAKQGDGYTF.

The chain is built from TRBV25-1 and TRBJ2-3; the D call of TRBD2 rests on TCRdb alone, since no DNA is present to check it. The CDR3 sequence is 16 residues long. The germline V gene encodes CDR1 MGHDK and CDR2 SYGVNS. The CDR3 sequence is CASSEGPGISTDTQYF.